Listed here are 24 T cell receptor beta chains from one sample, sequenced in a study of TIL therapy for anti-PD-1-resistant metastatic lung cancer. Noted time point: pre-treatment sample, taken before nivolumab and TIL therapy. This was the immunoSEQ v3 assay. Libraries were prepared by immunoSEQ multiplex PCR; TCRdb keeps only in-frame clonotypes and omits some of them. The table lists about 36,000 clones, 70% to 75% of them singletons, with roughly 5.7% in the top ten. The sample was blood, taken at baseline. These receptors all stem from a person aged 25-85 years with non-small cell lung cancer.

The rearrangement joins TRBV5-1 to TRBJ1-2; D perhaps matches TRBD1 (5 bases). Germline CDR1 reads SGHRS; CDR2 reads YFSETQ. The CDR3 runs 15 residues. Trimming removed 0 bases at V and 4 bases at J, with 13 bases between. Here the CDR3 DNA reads TGCGCCAGCAGCTTGGCCGCGGGCCAGGGCTATGGCTACACCTTC. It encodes CASSLAAGQGYGYTF.

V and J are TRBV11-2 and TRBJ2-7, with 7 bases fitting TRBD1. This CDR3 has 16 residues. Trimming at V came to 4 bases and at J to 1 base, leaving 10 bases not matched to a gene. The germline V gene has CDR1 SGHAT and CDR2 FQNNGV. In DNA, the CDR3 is TGTGCCAGCAGCTCAACGGGACAGTCTAAGTCCTACGAGCAGTACTTC. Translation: CASSSTGQSKSYEQYF.

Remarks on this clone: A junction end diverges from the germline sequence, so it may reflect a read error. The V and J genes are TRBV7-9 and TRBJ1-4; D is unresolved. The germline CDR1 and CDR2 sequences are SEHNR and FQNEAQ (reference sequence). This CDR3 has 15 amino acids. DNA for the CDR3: TGTGCCAGCAGCTTCTTAAAGGCAACTAGTGAAAAACTGTTTTTT. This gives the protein CASSFLKATSEKLFF.

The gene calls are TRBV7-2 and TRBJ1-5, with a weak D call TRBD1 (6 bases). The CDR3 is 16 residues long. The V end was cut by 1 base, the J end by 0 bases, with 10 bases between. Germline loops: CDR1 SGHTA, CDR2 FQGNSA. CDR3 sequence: CASSLGTANSNQPQHF. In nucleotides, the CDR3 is TGTGCCAGCAGCTTAGGGACAGCAAATAGCAATCAGCCCCAGCATTTT.

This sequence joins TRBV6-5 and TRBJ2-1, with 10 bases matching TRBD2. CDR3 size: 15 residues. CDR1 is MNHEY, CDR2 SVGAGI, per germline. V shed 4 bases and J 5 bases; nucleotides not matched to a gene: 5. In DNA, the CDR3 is TGTGCCAGCAGTTCGCCTAGCGGGGGTCACAATGAGCAGTTCTTC. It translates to CASSSPSGGHNEQFF.

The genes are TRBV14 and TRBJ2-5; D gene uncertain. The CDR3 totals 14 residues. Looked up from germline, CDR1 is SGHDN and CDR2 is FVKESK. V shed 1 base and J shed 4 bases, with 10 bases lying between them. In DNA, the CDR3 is TGTGCCAGCAGCCAAGTTCGGGCTTTAGAGACCCAGTACTTC. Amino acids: CASSQVRALETQYF.

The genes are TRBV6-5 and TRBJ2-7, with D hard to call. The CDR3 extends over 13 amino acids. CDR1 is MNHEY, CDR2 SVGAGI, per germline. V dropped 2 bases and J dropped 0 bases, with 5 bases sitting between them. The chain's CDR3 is CASSYSVSYEQYF. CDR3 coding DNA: TGTGCCAGCAGTTACAGCGTCTCCTACGAGCAGTACTTC.

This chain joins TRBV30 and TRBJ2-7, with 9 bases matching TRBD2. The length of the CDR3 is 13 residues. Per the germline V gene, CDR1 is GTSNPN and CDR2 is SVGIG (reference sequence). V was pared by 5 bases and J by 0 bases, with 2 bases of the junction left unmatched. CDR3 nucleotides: TGTGCCTGGGATAGCGGGAGCTCCTACGAGCAGTACTTC. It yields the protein CAWDSGSSYEQYF.

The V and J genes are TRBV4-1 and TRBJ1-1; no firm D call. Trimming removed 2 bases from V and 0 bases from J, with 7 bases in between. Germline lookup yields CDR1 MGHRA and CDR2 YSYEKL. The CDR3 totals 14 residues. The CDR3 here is CASSQRRLNTEAFF. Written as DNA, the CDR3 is TGCGCCAGCAGCCAACGTCGGCTGAACACTGAAGCTTTCTTT.

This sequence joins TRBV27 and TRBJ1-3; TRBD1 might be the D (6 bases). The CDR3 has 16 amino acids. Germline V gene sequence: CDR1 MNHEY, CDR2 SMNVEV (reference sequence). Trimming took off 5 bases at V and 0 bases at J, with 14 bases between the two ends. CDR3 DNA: TGTGCCAGCAGTCCCCGGGGGCAGGTCTCTGGAAACACCATATATTTT. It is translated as CASSPRGQVSGNTIYF.

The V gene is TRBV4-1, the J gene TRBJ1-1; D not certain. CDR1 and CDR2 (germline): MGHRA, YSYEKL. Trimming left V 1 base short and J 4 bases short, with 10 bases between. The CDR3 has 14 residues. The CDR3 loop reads CASSQAPAFTEAFF. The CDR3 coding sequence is TGCGCCAGCAGCCAAGCCCCAGCGTTCACTGAAGCTTTCTTT.

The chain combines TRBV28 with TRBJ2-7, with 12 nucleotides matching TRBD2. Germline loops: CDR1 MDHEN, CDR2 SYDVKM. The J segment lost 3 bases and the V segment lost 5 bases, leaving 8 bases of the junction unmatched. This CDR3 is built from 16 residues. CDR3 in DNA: TGTGCCAGCAGTCCTAGCGGGAGGGCCGGGATCTACGAGCAGTACTTC. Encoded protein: CASSPSGRAGIYEQYF.

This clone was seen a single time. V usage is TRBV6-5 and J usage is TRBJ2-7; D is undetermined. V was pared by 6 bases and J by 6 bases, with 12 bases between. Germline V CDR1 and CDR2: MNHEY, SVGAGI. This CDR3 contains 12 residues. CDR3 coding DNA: TGTGCCAGCAGAACAGAGGTCGGCGAGCAGTACTTC. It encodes CASRTEVGEQYF.

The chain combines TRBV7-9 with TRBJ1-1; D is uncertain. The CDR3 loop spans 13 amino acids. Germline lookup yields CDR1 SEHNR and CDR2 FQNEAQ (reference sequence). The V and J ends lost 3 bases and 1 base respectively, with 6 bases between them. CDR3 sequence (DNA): TGTGCCAGCAGCTTTTCAGGGAACACTGAAGCTTTCTTT. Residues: CASSFSGNTEAFF.

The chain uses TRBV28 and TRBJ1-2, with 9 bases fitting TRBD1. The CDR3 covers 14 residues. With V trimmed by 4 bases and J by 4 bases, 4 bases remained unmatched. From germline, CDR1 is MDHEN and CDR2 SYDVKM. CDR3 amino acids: CASSSTGGSYGYTF. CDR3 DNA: TGTGCCAGCAGTTCGACAGGGGGAAGCTATGGCTACACCTTC.

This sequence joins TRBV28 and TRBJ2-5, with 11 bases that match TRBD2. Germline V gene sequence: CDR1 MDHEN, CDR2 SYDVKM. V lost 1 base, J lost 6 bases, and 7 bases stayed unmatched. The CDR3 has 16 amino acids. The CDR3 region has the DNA TGTGCCAGCAGTTTATTTAGCGGGAGGGCCGTAAAGACCCAGTACTTC. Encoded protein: CASSLFSGRAVKTQYF.

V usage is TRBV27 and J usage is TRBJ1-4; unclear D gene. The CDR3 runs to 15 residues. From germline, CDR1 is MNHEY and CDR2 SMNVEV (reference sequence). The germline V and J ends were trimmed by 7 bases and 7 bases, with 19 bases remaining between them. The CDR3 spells CASTALGSAGEKLFF. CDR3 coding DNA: TGTGCCAGCACCGCTCTGGGGTCCGCCGGTGAAAAACTGTTTTTT.

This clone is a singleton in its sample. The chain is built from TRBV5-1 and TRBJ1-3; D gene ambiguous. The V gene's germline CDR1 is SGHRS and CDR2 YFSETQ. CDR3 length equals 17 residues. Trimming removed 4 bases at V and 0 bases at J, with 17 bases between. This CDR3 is CASSRNYQADSGNTIYF. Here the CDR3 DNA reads TGCGCCAGCAGCCGGAACTATCAGGCCGACTCTGGAAACACCATATATTTT. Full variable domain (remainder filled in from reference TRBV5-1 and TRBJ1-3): KAGVTQTPRYLIKTRGQQVTLSCSPISGHRSVSWYQQTPGQGLQFLFEYFSETQRNKGNFPGRFSGRQFSNSRSEMNVSTLELGDSALYLCASSRNYQADSGNTIYFGEGSWLTVV.

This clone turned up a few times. The CDR3 nucleotides are TGTGCCAGCAGCGTAGAAACGGTCAGGGATTATTCACCCCTCCACTTT. Translated, it gives CASSVETVRDYSPLHF. The J gene is TRBJ1-6, the V gene TRBV9; tentatively, D is TRBD1 (5 bases). This CDR3 is built from 16 residues. V gave up 0 bases and J gave up 8 bases, with 15 bases separating them. Germline CDR1 SGDLS, CDR2 YYNGEE. The whole variable domain, remainder taken from reference TRBV9 and TRBJ1-6, is DSGVTQTPKHLITATGQRVTLRCSPRSGDLSVYWYQQSLDQGLQFLIQYYNGEERAKGNILERFSAQQFPDLHSELNLSSLELGDSALYFCASSVETVRDYSPLHFGNGTRLTVT.

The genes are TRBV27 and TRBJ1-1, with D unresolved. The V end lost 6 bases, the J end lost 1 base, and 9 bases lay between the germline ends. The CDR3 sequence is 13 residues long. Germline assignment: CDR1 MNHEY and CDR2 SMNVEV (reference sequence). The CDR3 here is CASRVGGNTEAFF. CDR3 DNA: TGTGCCAGCAGAGTTGGAGGGAACACTGAAGCTTTCTTT.

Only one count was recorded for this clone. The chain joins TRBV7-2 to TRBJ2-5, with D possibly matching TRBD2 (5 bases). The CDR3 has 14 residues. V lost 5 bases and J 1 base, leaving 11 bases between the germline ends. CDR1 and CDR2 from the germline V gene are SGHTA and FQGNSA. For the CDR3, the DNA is TGTGCCAGCAGCCCCGGACTGATCCAAGAGACCCAGTACTTC. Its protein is CASSPGLIQETQYF.

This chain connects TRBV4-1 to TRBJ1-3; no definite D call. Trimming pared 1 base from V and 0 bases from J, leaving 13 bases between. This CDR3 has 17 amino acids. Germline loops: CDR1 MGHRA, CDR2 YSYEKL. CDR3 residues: CASSQGLPGSSGNTIYF. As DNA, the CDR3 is TGCGCCAGCAGCCAAGGGTTGCCGGGATCCTCTGGAAACACCATATATTTT.

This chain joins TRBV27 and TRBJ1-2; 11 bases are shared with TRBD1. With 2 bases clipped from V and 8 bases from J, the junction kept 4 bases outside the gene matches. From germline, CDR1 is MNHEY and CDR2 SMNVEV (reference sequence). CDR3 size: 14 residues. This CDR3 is CASSLGQGAGGYTF. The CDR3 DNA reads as TGTGCCAGCAGTTTAGGACAGGGGGCTGGGGGCTACACCTTC.

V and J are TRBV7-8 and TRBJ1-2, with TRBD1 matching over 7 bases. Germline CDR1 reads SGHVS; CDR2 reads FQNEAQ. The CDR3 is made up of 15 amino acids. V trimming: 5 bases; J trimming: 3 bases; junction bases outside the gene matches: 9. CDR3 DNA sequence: TGTGCCAGCAGCAACACCGACAGGGCATACTATGGCTACACCTTC. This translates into CASSNTDRAYYGYTF.